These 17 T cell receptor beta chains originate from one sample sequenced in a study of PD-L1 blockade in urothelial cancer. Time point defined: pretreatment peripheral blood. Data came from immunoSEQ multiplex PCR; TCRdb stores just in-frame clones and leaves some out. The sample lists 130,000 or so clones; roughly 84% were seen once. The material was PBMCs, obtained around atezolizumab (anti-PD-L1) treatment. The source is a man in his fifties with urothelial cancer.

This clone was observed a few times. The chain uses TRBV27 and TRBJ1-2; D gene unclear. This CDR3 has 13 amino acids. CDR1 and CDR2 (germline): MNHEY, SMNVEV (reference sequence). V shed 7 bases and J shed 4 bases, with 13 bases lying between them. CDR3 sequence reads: CASMGRLGYGYTF. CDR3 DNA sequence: TGTGCCAGCATGGGGAGGTTAGGCTATGGCTACACCTTC.

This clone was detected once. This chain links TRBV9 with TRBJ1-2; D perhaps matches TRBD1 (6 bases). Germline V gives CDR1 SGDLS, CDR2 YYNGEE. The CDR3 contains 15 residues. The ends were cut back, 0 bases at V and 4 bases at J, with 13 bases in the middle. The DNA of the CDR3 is TGTGCCAGCAGCGTAGCCCCGGACAGCTTCTATGGCTACACCTTC. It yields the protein CASSVAPDSFYGYTF. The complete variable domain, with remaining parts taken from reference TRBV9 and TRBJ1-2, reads DSGVTQTPKHLITATGQRVTLRCSPRSGDLSVYWYQQSLDQGLQFLIQYYNGEERAKGNILERFSAQQFPDLHSELNLSSLELGDSALYFCASSVAPDSFYGYTFGSGTRLTVV.

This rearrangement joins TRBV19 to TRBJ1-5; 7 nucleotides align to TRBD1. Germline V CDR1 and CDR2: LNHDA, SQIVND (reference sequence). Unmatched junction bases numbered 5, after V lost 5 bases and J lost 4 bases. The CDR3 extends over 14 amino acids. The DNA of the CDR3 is TGTGCCAGTAGTGGGGACAGTATAAATCAGCCCCAGCATTTT. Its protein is CASSGDSINQPQHF.

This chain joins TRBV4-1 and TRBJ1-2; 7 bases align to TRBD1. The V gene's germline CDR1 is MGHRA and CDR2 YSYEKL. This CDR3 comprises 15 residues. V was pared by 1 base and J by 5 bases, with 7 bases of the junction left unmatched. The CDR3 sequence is CASSQGSGQPYGYTF. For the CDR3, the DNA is TGCGCCAGCAGCCAAGGATCGGGACAGCCATATGGCTACACCTTC.

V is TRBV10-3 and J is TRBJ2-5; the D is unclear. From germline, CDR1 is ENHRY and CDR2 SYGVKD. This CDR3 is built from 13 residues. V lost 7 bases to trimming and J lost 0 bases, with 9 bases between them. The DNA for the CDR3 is TGTGCCATCAAATCGGCGGACCAAGAGACCCAGTACTTC. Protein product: CAIKSADQETQYF.

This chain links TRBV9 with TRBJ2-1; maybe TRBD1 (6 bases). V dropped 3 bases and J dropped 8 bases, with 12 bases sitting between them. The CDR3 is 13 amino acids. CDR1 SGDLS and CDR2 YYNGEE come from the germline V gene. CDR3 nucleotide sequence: TGTGCCAGCAGCGGACAGGACGGGGATGAGCAGTTCTTC. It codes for CASSGQDGDEQFF.

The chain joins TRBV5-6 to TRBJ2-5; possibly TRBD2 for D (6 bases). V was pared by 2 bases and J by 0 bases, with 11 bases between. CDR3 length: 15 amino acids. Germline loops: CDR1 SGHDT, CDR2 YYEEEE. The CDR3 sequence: CASSLRERYQETQYF. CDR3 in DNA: TGTGCCAGCAGCTTACGGGAGAGATACCAAGAGACCCAGTACTTC.

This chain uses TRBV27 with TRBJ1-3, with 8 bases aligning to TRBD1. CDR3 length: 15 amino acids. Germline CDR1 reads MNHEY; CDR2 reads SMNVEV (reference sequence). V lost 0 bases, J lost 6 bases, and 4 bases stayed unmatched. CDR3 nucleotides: TGTGCCAGCAGTTTATCGTGGACAGGGACAAACACCATATATTTT. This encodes CASSLSWTGTNTIYF.

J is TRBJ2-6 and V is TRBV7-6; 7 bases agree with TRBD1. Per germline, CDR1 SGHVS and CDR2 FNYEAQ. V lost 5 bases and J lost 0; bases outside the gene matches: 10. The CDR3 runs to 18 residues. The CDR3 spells CASSLGTEPTSGANVLTF. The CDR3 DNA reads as TGTGCCAGCAGCCTCGGGACAGAACCTACCTCTGGGGCCAACGTCCTGACTTTC.

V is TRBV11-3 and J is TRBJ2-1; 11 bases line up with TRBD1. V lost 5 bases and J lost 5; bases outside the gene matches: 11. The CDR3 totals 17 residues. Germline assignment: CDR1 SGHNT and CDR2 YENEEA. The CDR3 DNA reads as TGTGCCAGCAGCCTAAGATCCGGGACAGGGGGAAACAATGAGCAGTTCTTC. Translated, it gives CASSLRSGTGGNNEQFF. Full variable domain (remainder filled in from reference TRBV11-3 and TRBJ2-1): EAGVVQSPRYKIIEKKQPVAFWCNPISGHNTLYWYLQNLGQGPELLIRYENEEAVDDSQLPKDRFSAERLKGVDSTLKIQPAELGDSAVYLCASSLRSGTGGNNEQFFGPGTRLTVL.

The CDR3 here is CASSLVTGRRAFF. CDR3 sequence (DNA): TGTGCCAGCAGCTTAGTAACAGGGCGGAGAGCTTTCTTT. V usage is TRBV11-2 and J usage is TRBJ1-1; possible D gene TRBD1, 6 bases. Trimming stripped 1 base from V and 10 bases from J, with 13 bases between. CDR1 is SGHAT, CDR2 FQNNGV, per germline. This CDR3 has 13 residues.

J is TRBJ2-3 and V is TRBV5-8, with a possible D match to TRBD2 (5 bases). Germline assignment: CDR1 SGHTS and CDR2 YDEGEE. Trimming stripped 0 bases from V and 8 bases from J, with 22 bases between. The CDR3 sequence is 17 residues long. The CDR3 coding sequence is TGTGCCAGCAGCTTGGTCGGCGGGCATACCGGTGCCGGTACGCAGTATTTT. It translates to CASSLVGGHTGAGTQYF.

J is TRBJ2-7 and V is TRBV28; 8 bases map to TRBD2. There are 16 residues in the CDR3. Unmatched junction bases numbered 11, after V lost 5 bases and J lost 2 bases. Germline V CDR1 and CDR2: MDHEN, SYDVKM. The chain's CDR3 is CASSDLGGGGPYEQYF. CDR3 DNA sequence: TGTGCCAGCAGTGACCTCGGGGGGGGTGGTCCCTACGAGCAGTACTTC.

The CDR3 DNA reads as TGTGCCAGCAGCCAAGCTAGTAGCGGGAGGGTTTCAGATACGCAGTATTTT. Its translation: CASSQASSGRVSDTQYF. The V call is TRBV4-2, the J call TRBJ2-3, with TRBD2 matching 11 bases. Trimming took 1 base from V and 4 from J; bases not matched to a gene: 7. Germline-derived CDR1 and CDR2 are LGHNA and YNFKEQ. The CDR3 totals 17 residues.

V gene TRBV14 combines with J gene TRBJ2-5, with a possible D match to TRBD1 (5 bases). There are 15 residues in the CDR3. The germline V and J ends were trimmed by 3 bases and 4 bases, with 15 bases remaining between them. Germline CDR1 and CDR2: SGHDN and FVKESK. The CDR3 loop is CASSHGSMQGETQYF. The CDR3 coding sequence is TGTGCCAGCAGCCATGGCTCAATGCAGGGAGAGACCCAGTACTTC.

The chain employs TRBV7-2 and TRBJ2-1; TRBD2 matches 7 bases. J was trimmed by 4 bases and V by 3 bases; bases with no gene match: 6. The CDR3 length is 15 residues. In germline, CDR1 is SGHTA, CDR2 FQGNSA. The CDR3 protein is CASSFLAELYNEQFF. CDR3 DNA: TGTGCCAGCAGCTTCCTAGCGGAACTTTACAATGAGCAGTTCTTC.

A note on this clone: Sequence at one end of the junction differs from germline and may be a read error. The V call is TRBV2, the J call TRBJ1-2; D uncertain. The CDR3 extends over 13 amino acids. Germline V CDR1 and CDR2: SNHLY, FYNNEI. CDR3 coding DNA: TGTGCCAGCAGTGAAGAGGAAAACTATGGCTTCACCTTC. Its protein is CASSEEENYGFTF.